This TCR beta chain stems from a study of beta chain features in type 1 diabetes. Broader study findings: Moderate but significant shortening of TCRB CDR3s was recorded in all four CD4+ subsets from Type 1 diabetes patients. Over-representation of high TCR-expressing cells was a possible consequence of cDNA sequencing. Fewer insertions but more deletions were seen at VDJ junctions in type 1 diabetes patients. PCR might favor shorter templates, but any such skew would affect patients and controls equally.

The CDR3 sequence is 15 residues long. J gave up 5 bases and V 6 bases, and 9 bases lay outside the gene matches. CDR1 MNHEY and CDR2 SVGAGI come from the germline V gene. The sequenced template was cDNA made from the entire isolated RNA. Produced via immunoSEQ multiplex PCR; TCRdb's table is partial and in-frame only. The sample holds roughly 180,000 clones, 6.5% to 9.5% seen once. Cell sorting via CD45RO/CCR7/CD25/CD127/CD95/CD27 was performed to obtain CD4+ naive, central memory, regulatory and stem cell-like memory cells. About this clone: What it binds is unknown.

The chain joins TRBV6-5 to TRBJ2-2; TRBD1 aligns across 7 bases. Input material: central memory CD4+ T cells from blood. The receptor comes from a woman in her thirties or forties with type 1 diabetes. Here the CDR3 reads CASSLDRDRTGELFF. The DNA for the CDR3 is TGTGCCAGCAGCCTTGACAGGGATCGTACCGGGGAGCTGTTTTTT.